Listed here are 15 T cell receptor beta chains from one sample, sequenced in a study of T and B cells in COVID-19 patients. Blood genomic DNA input for TRB amplification was 250-500 ng. BIOMED2 TRB-A/B primer pools were used in multiplex TRB PCR. TCRdb reanalysed the multiplex PCR reads using MiXCR and keeps one entry per CDR3 protein. This table holds 1,200 to 1,500 distinct CDR3 sequences, approximately 24% found once. Sequenced material: blood. These receptors all come from a human donor with active COVID-19.

By sample fraction, this clonotype is medium-sized. The chain uses TRBV5-3 and TRBJ2-7, with D perhaps TRBD2 (6 bases). TRBV5-3 is designated an ORF whose function remains uncertain. The CDR3 has 13 residues. V was cut by 4 bases and J by 6 bases, with 14 bases left in between. The CDR3 bases are TGTGCCAGAAGCCCCGGAGGGAGCTGCGAGCAGTACTTC. Translating gives CARSPGGSCEQYF.

The rearrangement links TRBV12-3 or TRBV12-4 to TRBJ2-7, with 12 positions matching TRBD2. The trim removed 6 bases at V and 6 bases at J, leaving 6 bases unmatched. CDR3 length equals 14 residues. CDR3 region: CASRPGTSGREQYF. CDR3 DNA sequence: TGTGCCAGCAGACCCGGGACTAGCGGGCGCGAGCAGTACTTC.

In its sample, this clonotype ranks as medium-sized (0.01 to 0.1%). This chain connects TRBV6-1 to TRBJ2-6, with D possibly TRBD1 on 6 matching bases. V shed 6 bases and J shed 13 bases, with 13 bases lying between them. Germline V gives CDR1 MNHNS, CDR2 SASEGT. The CDR3 runs to 12 residues. The CDR3 DNA reads as TGTGCCAGCAGGGACAGTGCCAGGGTCCTGACTTTC. This encodes CASRDSARVLTF.

In this sample, this clonotype is medium-sized. J is TRBJ2-1 and V is TRBV10-3, with 7 positions matching TRBD2. Germline CDR1 and CDR2: ENHRY and SYGVKD. V lost 8 bases, J lost 5 bases, and 30 bases stayed unmatched. The length of the CDR3 is 21 residues. The CDR3 DNA is TGTGCCATCCCGGGACTACGAGACTGCCGGGCCCCCACCCCCCTTAACAATGAGCAGTTCTTC. Its translation is CAIPGLRDCRAPTPLNNEQFF.

Details on this clonotype: A clone one base away is much larger, so this may be a read error. V gene TRBV12-3 or TRBV12-4 combines with J gene TRBJ1-6, with unresolved D. The CDR3 runs to 13 residues. For the CDR3, the DNA is TGTGCCAGCAGTTTAGGCTATAATTCACCCCTCAACTTT. It yields the protein CASSLGYNSPLNF.

This chain uses TRBV5-1 with TRBJ2-1; a possible D gene is TRBD1 (5 bases). Germline V gene data show CDR1 as SGHRS and CDR2 as YFSETQ. The ends were cut back, 2 bases at V and 0 bases at J, with 9 bases in the middle. The CDR3 is made up of 15 amino acids. CDR3 DNA: TGCGCCAGCAGCTTTGGAGACAGCTCCTACAATGAGCAGTTCTTC. It codes for CASSFGDSSYNEQFF.

This clonotype rates as medium-sized. The chain links TRBV12-3 or TRBV12-4 to TRBJ2-2, with 7 bases that match TRBD2. The length of the CDR3 is 14 residues. J gave up 4 bases and V 6 bases, and 5 bases lay outside the gene matches. The CDR3, as DNA: TGTGCCAGCAGCCGCGGGAGTCGCACCGGGGAGCTGTTTTTT. It yields the protein CASSRGSRTGELFF.

As to this clonotype: A much more abundant neighbour one base away suggests this may be a read error. This sequence joins TRBV6-5 and TRBJ2-1; TRBD1 might be the D (6 bases). Germline CDR1 and CDR2: MNHEY and SVGAGI. The ends were cut back, 5 bases at V and 1 base at J, with 12 bases in the middle. The CDR3 runs 15 residues. The CDR3 DNA follows: TGTGCCAGCAGTGCCGGACAGAGTTCCTACAATGAGCAGTTCTTC. Translation gives CASSAGQSSYNEQFF.

This clonotype has just a few counts. This may arise from a read error, as a much more abundant clone is one base away. The CDR3 DNA reads as TGTGCCAGTAGTATGGGTTCCTGGACAGGGTTACAAGAGACCCAGTACTTC. This codes for CASSMGSWTGLQETQYF. The V call is TRBV19, the J call TRBJ2-5; 8 nucleotides agree with TRBD1. CDR1 and CDR2 (germline): LNHDA, SQIVND (reference sequence). Germline trimming cut 3 bases from V and 2 bases from J; bases unmatched to any gene: 11. This CDR3 has 17 amino acids.

As to this clonotype: Being one base from a much bigger clone, this may be a read error. The chain uses TRBV18 and TRBJ2-7, with 11 bases lining up with TRBD2. This CDR3 has 18 residues. The ends lost 3 bases at V and 3 bases at J; junction bases unmatched: 13. Germline loops: CDR1 KGHSH, CDR2 LQKENI. The CDR3 spells CASSPEATTSGIYYEQYF. CDR3 sequence (DNA): TGTGCCAGCTCACCGGAGGCGACGACTAGCGGGATTTACTACGAGCAGTACTTC.

V usage is TRBV2 and J usage is TRBJ2-2; 8 bases fit TRBD1. Germline CDR1 is SNHLY and CDR2 is FYNNEI. The CDR3 loop spans 15 amino acids. V lost 4 bases to trimming and J lost 1 base; unmatched junction nucleotides: 2. Here the CDR3 DNA reads TGTGCCAGCAGTGGGACAGGGATGAACACCGGGGAGCTGTTTTTT. It codes for CASSGTGMNTGELFF.

Sample share makes this clonotype medium-sized. DNA of the CDR3: TGCAGTGCTAGCAACCAGGGGAGAGGCGAAAAACTGTTTTTT. Its translation is CSASNQGRGEKLFF. V is TRBV20-1 and J is TRBJ1-4; D is perhaps TRBD1 (6 bases). Germline V gives CDR1 DFQATT, CDR2 SNEGSKA (reference sequence). This CDR3 region has 14 residues. With 3 bases removed from V and 8 bases from J, the gap between germline ends came to 16 bases.

This sequence joins TRBV27 and TRBJ2-5, with 13 bases matching TRBD2. V trimming: 6 bases; J trimming: 3 bases; junction bases outside the gene matches: 4. In germline, CDR1 is MNHEY, CDR2 SMNVEV (reference sequence). The CDR3 extends over 15 amino acids. The CDR3 DNA reads as TGTGCCAGCAGGCAGACTAGCGGGAGGAAAGAGACCCAGTACTTC. As protein: CASRQTSGRKETQYF.

This clonotype counts as medium-sized. The CDR3 DNA follows: TGTGCCAGCAGTTACGGGGGGTCTGGACAGCCCCAGCATTTT. Translating it yields CASSYGGSGQPQHF. This chain connects TRBV6-2 or TRBV6-3 to TRBJ1-5; D perhaps matches TRBD1 (5 bases). Germline V gives CDR1 MNHEY, CDR2 SVGEGT. CDR3 length: 14 amino acids. The V end was cut by 2 bases, the J end by 7 bases, with 12 bases between.

This clonotype is labeled medium-sized. V gene TRBV18 combines with J gene TRBJ1-3, with D possibly TRBD1 on 6 matching bases. This CDR3 has 16 amino acids. V was pared by 6 bases and J by 0 bases, with 15 bases between. Germline loops: CDR1 KGHSH, CDR2 LQKENI. CDR3 sequence: CASSRTDPDSGNTIYF. CDR3 nucleotides: TGTGCCAGCTCCCGGACAGACCCCGACTCTGGAAACACCATATATTTT.